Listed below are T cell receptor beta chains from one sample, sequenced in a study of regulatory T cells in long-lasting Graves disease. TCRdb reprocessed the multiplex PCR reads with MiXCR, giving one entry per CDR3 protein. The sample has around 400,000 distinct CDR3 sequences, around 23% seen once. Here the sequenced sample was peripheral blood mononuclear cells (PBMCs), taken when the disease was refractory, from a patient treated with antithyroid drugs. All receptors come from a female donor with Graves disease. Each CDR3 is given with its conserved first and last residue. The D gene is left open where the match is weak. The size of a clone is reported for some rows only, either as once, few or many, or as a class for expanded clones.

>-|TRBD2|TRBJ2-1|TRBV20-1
TGCAGTGCTAGATTCGGCGAAAAACTAGCGGGAGTCTCGGCCTACAATGAGCAGTTCTTC
CSARFGEKLAGVSAYNEQFF
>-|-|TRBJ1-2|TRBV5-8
TGTGCCACCGTAGTATGGAATCTAATTCCGGACTATGGCTACACCTTC
CATVVWNLIPDYGYTF
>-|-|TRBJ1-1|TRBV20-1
TGCAGTGCTAGAGACAGGGGTGAGGGGACTGAGGCTTTCTTT
CSARDRGEGTEAFF
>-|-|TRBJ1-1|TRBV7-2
TGTGCCAGTAGTTATGTGGGCACGGTTACTGAAGCTTTCTTT
CASSYVGTVTEAFF
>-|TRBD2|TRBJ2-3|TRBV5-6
TGTGCCAGCAGCCCAGAGAGCGGGGGGGTAGATACGCAGTATTTT
CASSPESGGVDTQYF
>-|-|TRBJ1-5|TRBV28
TGTGCCAGCAGGGAAGACGGTTGGGATCAGCCCCAGCATTTT
CASREDGWDQPQHF
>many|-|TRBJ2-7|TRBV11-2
TGTGCCAGCAGCTTTGAGCGGGCCTCCTACGAGCAGTACTTC
CASSFERASYEQYF
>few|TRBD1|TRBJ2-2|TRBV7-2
TGTGCCAGCAGGCGGACAGGGAACGCGAACACCGGGGAGCTGTTTTTT
CASRRTGNANTGELFF
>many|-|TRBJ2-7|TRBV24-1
TGTGCCACCAGTGATCGGTACGAGCAGTACTTC
CATSDRYEQYF
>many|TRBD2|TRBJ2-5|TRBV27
TGTGCCAGCAGTCCAGGACTAGCGGGACGGGAAGAGACCCAGTACTTC
CASSPGLAGREETQYF
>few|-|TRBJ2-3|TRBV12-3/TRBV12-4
TGTGCCAGCCTTCTGACTAGCACAGATACGCAGTATTTT
CASLLTSTDTQYF
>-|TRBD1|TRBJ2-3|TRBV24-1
TGTGCCACCAGTGATAGCAGGGGGCCAATAAACACAGATACGCAGTATTTT
CATSDSRGPINTDTQYF
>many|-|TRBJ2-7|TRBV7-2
TGTGCCAGCAGCCGTGCGGGCGGGGAGCAGTACTTC
CASSRAGGEQYF
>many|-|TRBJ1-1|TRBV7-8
TGTGCCAGCAGCCGCAAACAGGGCACTGAAGCTTTCTTT
CASSRKQGTEAFF
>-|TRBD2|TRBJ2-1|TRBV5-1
TGCGCCAGCAGCAAAGAGCGGGAGGGCCTTCAAGATGAGCAGTTCTTC
CASSKEREGLQDEQFF
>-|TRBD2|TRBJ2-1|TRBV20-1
TGCAGTGCTCCAACTCCGACTAGCGGTAACTACAATGAGCAGTTCTTC
CSAPTPTSGNYNEQFF
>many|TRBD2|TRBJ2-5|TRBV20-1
TGCAGTGCTAACCCTCCCGGCGGGAGGCAGACCCAGTACTTC
CSANPPGGRQTQYF
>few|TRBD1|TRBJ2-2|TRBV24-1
TGTGCCACCAGTGACCGGGACAGGGTTGACGGGGAGCTGTTTTTT
CATSDRDRVDGELFF
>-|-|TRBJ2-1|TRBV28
TGTGCCAGCAGTCCTGAGGGCGATTACAATGAGCAGTTCTTC
CASSPEGDYNEQFF
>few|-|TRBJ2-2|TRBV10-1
TGCGCCAGCAGTAGTCAGGGGGGAGACACCGGGGAGCTGTTTTTT
CASSSQGGDTGELFF
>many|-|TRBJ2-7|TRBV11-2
TGTGCCAGCAGCTTAGATTTAGGAACCTACGAGCAGTACTTC
CASSLDLGTYEQYF
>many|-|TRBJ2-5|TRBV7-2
TGTGCCAGCAGCTGGGACATATCCCAAGAGACCCAGTACTTC
CASSWDISQETQYF
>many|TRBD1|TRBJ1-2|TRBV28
TGTGCCAGCAGTACTGGACAGGGGGGTTATGGCTACACCTTC
CASSTGQGGYGYTF
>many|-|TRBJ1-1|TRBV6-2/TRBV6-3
TGTGCCAGCAGGATGAACACTGAAGCTTTCTTT
CASRMNTEAFF
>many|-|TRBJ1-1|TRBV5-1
TGCGCCAGCAGCTTGAGGGCGGGAGACACTGAAGCTTTCTTT
CASSLRAGDTEAFF
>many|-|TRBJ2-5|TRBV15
TGTGCCACCAGCCCCGTGGAGCTACAAGAGACCCAGTACTTC
CATSPVELQETQYF
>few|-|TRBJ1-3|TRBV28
TGTGCCAGCAGTCCAGGACAGAACTCTGGAAACACCATATATTTT
CASSPGQNSGNTIYF
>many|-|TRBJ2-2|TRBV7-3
TGTGCCAGCAGCTCGACAGGTTCGAACACCGGGGAGCTGTTTTTT
CASSSTGSNTGELFF
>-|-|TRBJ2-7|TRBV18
TGTGCCAGCTCACTACCGAGCGACGAGCAGTACTTC
CASSLPSDEQYF
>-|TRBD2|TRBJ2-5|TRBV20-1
TGCAGTGCTGTATCAGCCCATAGCGGGAATCAAGAGACCCAGTACTTC
CSAVSAHSGNQETQYF
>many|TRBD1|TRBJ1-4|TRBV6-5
TGTGCCAGCAGTTACTCCGCGGGGGACAGGATCGATGAAAAACTGTTTTTT
CASSYSAGDRIDEKLFF
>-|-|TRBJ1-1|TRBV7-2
TGTGCCAGCAGCTTAGGGGGTGTGGTTGGCATGAACACTGAAGCTTTCTTT
CASSLGGVVGMNTEAFF
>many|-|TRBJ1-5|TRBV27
TGTGCCAGCAGTTTATCCTCAGGGGTCGGGCATCAGCCCCAGCATTTT
CASSLSSGVGHQPQHF
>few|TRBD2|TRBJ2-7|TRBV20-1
TGCAGTGCAAAACCCCTAGCGGTACTTCTCGAGCAGTACTTC
CSAKPLAVLLEQYF
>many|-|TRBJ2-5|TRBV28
TGTGCCAGCAGCTTCAGATTCCAAGAGACCCAGTACTTC
CASSFRFQETQYF
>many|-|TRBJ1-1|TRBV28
TGTGCCAGCAGTTTTAAGAACACTGAAGCTTTCTTT
CASSFKNTEAFF
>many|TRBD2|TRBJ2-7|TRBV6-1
TGTGCCAGCAGCCCGGGACTAAACTACGAGCAGTACTTC
CASSPGLNYEQYF
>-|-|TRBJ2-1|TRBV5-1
TGCGCCAGCAGCGTGGACGGGACACGGGGCAATGAGCAGTTCTTC
CASSVDGTRGNEQFF
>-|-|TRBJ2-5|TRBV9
TGTGCCAGCAGCGTAGCAGGGGCCCAAGAGACCCAGTACTTC
CASSVAGAQETQYF
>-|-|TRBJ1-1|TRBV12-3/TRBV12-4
TGTGCCAGCAATCAAGCGGGTCTCCCTGAAGCTTTCTTT
CASNQAGLPEAFF
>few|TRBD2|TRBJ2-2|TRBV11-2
TGTGCCAGCAGCCTAAGATGGCGACTAGCGTCCGGGGAGCTGTTTTTT
CASSLRWRLASGELFF
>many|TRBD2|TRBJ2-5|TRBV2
TGTGCCAGCAGTGAAGAGCGGGGTAGTTTTGGGACCCAGTACTTC
CASSEERGSFGTQYF
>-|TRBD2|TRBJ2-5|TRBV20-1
TGCAGTGCTAGTAGACGGGAGGGGGAAGAGACCCAGTACTTC
CSASRREGEETQYF
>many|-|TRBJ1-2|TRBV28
TGTGCCAGCAGCCAACACTATGGCTACACCTTC
CASSQHYGYTF
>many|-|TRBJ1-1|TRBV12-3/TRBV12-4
TGTGCCAGCAGTCCTCCAGGGCTGCCTGAAGCTTTCTTT
CASSPPGLPEAFF
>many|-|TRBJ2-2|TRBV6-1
TGTGCCAGCAGGGGACGCGTGGTAGCTTCGGCCGGGGAGCTGTTTTTT
CASRGRVVASAGELFF
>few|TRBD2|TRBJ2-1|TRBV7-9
TGCCCCTCTCGAAGGCGGGAGGGCTTTGAGCAGTTCTTC
CPSRRREGFEQFF
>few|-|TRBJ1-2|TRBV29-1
TGCAGCGTTTACCAGCGCATCTCTGAGGGCTACACCTTC
CSVYQRISEGYTF
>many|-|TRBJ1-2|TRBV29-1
TGCAGCGTTGAAGGGGGTGGAAACTATGGCTACACCTTC
CSVEGGGNYGYTF
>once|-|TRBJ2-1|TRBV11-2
TGTGCCAGTCAACTAAGGGGGGACCCCTACAATGAGCAGTTCTTC
CASQLRGDPYNEQFF
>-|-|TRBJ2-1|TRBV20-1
TGCAGTGCTAGAGTCATAATGCCCGTAAATGAGCAGTTCTTC
CSARVIMPVNEQFF
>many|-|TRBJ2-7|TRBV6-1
TGTGCCAGCAGAGAGATAGACGACTACGAGCAGTACTTC
CASREIDDYEQYF
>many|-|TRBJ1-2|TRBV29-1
TGCAGCGCATACCGGGACAACTATGGCTACACCTTC
CSAYRDNYGYTF
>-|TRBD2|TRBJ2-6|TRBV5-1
TGTGCCAGCAGCCCTTGGGAGGGAGAGGTGCTTGGGGCCAACGTCCTGACTTTC
CASSPWEGEVLGANVLTF
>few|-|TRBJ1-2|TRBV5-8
TGTGCCAGCAGCTTGGTCGGGGCAGGGTCAGGCTACACCTTC
CASSLVGAGSGYTF
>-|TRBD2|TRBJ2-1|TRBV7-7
TGTGCTAGCAGCCCGGGACTAGCCTACAATGAGCAGTTCTTC
CASSPGLAYNEQFF
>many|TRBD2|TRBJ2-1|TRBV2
TGTGCCAGCAGTTCGACTAGCGGGAGGGATGAGCAGTTCTTC
CASSSTSGRDEQFF
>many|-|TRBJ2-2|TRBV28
TGTGCCAGCACCGAGGAGGGCCGGGAGCTGTTTTTT
CASTEEGRELFF
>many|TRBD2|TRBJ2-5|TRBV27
TGTGCCAGCAGTTTATGGCGGGGGCAAGAGACCCAGTACTTC
CASSLWRGQETQYF
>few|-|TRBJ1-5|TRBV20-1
TGCAGTGCTAGGTGGAGCAATCAGCCCCAGCATTTT
CSARWSNQPQHF